This entry features one T cell receptor beta chain sequence. The entry originates in a study of shared clonotypes between healthy human individuals. Study context: Sampling drew on donors who were a couple of women and three men aged 18 to 49.

Caucasian adults living in Nashville, Tennessee, provided all samples. V was pared by 2 bases and J by 6 bases, with 17 bases between. CDR3 length equals 15 residues. Germline V gene lookup returns CDR1 MDHEN and CDR2 SYDVKM. Sequencing was performed with immunoSEQ multiplex PCR; in TCRdb, only in-frame clones are kept and a portion is missing. Altogether 2 million or so clones are present, 85% to 95% being singletons, with the ten largest covering roughly 0.13%. The sample comprised naive CD4+ T cells sorted from blood. Noted subset: CD45RA+ positively selected. The chain links TRBV28 to TRBJ2-7; D is ambiguous. This clonotype was sampled from a man aged 18 to 29 in good health. DNA for the CDR3: TGTGCCAGCAGTTTACCCGGCGTGGAAATGGGCGAGCAGTACTTC. Translating gives CASSLPGVEMGEQYF.